These 19 T cell receptor beta chains were sequenced from one sample in a study of CD8+CD57+ T cells in acquired aplastic anemia. The template used for profiling TCR beta VDJ and CDR3 was genomic DNA. TCRdb re-called the reads through MiXCR, storing one row per CDR3 protein. Of under 200,000 distinct CDR3 sequences listed, roughly 47% were seen once; the top ten hold about 1.1%. The sample was sorted CD4+, CD8+, or CD8+CD57+ T cells (not recorded which) from PBMCs. These receptors were collected from a human donor in good health.

Here the CDR3 DNA reads TGTGCCAGCAGTTTAAAGGGTTTTGGCACTGAAGCTTTCTTT. Translated, it gives CASSLKGFGTEAFF. The gene calls are TRBV6-5 and TRBJ1-1; D call uncertain. V gave up 4 bases and J gave up 4 bases, with 13 bases separating them. From germline, CDR1 is MNHEY and CDR2 SVGAGI. The CDR3 covers 14 residues.

The V call is TRBV7-2, the J call TRBJ2-7; 9 nucleotides agree with TRBD1. Germline loops: CDR1 SGHTA, CDR2 FQGNSA. V dropped 6 bases and J dropped 5; count of bases not matched to a gene: 5. This CDR3 has 13 residues. As DNA, the CDR3 is TGTGCCAGCAGTGTCGGGACAGGGAACGAGCAGTACTTC. The encoded protein is CASSVGTGNEQYF.

This clonotype was counted ten times or more. The V and J genes are TRBV7-2 and TRBJ1-1; D unresolved. The CDR3 sequence is 13 residues long. Germline CDR1 is SGHTA and CDR2 is FQGNSA. The ends were cut back, 4 bases at V and 1 base at J, with 7 bases in the middle. The CDR3 coding sequence is TGTGCCAGCAGCTCTGTCGGGAACACTGAAGCTTTCTTT. Translated, it gives CASSSVGNTEAFF. Complete variable domain (other parts from reference TRBV7-2 and TRBJ1-1): GAGVSQSPSNKVTEKGKDVELRCDPISGHTALYWYRQSLGQGLEFLIYFQGNSAPDKSGLPSDRFSAERTGGSVSTLTIQRTQQEDSAVYLCASSSVGNTEAFFGQGTRLTVV.

The gene calls are TRBV30 and TRBJ1-5, with D unclear. Germline assignment: CDR1 GTSNPN and CDR2 SVGIG (reference sequence). V was shortened by 2 bases and J by 5 bases, with 4 bases between the two germline ends. The length of the CDR3 is 11 residues. This chain's CDR3 is CAWSRDQPQHF. CDR3 coding DNA: TGTGCCTGGAGTCGGGATCAGCCCCAGCATTTT.

J is TRBJ2-7 and V is TRBV20-1, with 12 nucleotides matching TRBD1. The junction had 8 bases not matched to a gene; V was cut back by 2 bases and J by 6 bases. This CDR3 is built from 15 residues. The germline V gene encodes CDR1 DFQATT and CDR2 SNEGSKA (reference sequence). The CDR3 nucleotides read TGCAGTGCTAGAACCGGGACAGGGGGCACATCCGAGCAGTACTTC. The encoded protein is CSARTGTGGTSEQYF.

This clonotype was observed at least ten times. This rearrangement joins TRBV6-1 to TRBJ1-6, with a tentative D call TRBD1 (5 bases). The CDR3 consists of 18 residues. Trimming removed 7 bases from V and 0 bases from J, with 19 bases in between. The V gene's germline CDR1 is MNHNS and CDR2 SASEGT. Here the CDR3 DNA reads TGTGCCAGCACCTCCTACGCCGGGGGGAACTCCTATAATTCACCCCTCCACTTT. This sequence encodes CASTSYAGGNSYNSPLHF.

This clonotype showed up many times. This chain connects TRBV11-1 to TRBJ1-6; a weak D match, TRBD1 (5 bases). This CDR3 is 16 amino acids long. From germline, CDR1 is SGHAT and CDR2 FQDESV (reference sequence). V shed 5 bases and J shed 8 bases, with 19 bases lying between them. This chain's CDR3 is CASSRNGGGKDSPLHF. The CDR3 DNA reads TGTGCCAGCAGCAGAAACGGTGGGGGGAAGGATTCACCCCTCCACTTT.

Written as DNA, the CDR3 is TGTGCCACCAGTGATACAGCCCGCTCCTACGAGCAGTACTTC. This codes for CATSDTARSYEQYF. The chain links TRBV24-1 to TRBJ2-7, with D uncertain. V lost 3 bases to trimming and J lost 0 bases, with 8 bases between them. CDR1 is KGHDR, CDR2 SFDVKD, per germline. The CDR3 consists of 14 residues.

This clonotype was recorded many times. This CDR3 is CATSDGQGITYEQYF. Written as DNA, the CDR3 is TGTGCCACCAGTGATGGACAGGGGATTACCTACGAGCAGTACTTC. The chain links TRBV24-1 to TRBJ2-7, with 9 bases lining up with TRBD1. Trimming at V came to 3 bases and at J to 2 bases, leaving 4 bases not matched to a gene. The CDR3 spans 15 residues. Germline V gene sequence: CDR1 KGHDR, CDR2 SFDVKD.

For this clonotype: A read error may explain this, as a much larger clone is one base away. The V and J genes are TRBV7-2 and TRBJ2-5; D gene uncertain. Germline V CDR1 and CDR2: SGHTA, FQGNSA. The CDR3 consists of 12 residues. The CDR3 sequence: CASSLVDETRYF. The CDR3 region has the DNA TGTGCCAGCAGCTTAGTTGACGAGACCCGGTACTTC. The entire variable domain, with the rest obtained from reference TRBV7-2 and TRBJ2-5, is as follows: GAGVSQSPSNKVTEKGKDVELRCDPISGHTALYWYRQSLGQGLEFLIYFQGNSAPDKSGLPSDRFSAERTGGSVSTLTIQRTQQEDSAVYLCASSLVDETRYFGPGTRLLVL.

In DNA, the CDR3 is TGTGCCAGCAGCTTCGAGATGCAGCAAGAGACCCAGTACTTC. This gives the protein CASSFEMQQETQYF. The genes are TRBV7-2 and TRBJ2-5; D uncertain. The CDR3 sequence is 14 residues long. Germline V gene sequence: CDR1 SGHTA, CDR2 FQGNSA. The germline V and J ends were trimmed by 3 bases and 2 bases, with 10 bases remaining between them.

At least ten counts were recorded for this clonotype. The V gene is TRBV2, the J gene TRBJ1-1; 7 nucleotides line up with TRBD1. CDR3 length equals 15 residues. CDR1 SNHLY and CDR2 FYNNEI come from the germline V gene. After removal of 8 bases from V and 1 base from J, the junction contained 10 bases not matched to a gene. The chain's CDR3 is CASGNGQAGNTEAFF. CDR3 nucleotide sequence: TGTGCCAGCGGTAACGGACAGGCTGGGAACACTGAAGCTTTCTTT.

This clonotype was counted at least ten times. The chain uses TRBV12-5 and TRBJ2-7; D is perhaps TRBD1 (5 bases). The CDR3 has 13 residues. V lost 5 bases and J lost 6, with 14 bases in between. CDR1 is LGHNT and CDR2 is FRNRAP in the germline V gene. The CDR3: CASGPRQGGEQYF. The DNA of the CDR3 is TGTGCTAGTGGTCCCCGGCAGGGCGGCGAGCAGTACTTC.

This clonotype has just a few counts. This chain joins TRBV6-5 and TRBJ1-1; D remains unclear. This CDR3 is 15 amino acids long. CDR1 MNHEY and CDR2 SVGAGI come from the germline V gene. V lost 11 bases and J lost 0, with 19 bases in between. The CDR3 is CASQAGFGLNTEAFF. CDR3 DNA sequence: TGTGCCTCACAAGCGGGATTTGGGCTGAACACTGAAGCTTTCTTT.

This clonotype appeared a few times. This chain connects TRBV6-1 to TRBJ2-1, with D perhaps assigned TRBD1 or TRBD2 (5 bases each). The CDR3 consists of 14 residues. Germline-derived CDR1 and CDR2 are MNHNS and SASEGT. V shed 7 bases and J shed 4 bases, with 14 bases lying between them. The CDR3 nucleotides are TGTGCCAGCATTGCAGGGAGTCAATACAATGAGCAGTTCTTC. Its protein product is CASIAGSQYNEQFF.

The chain has TRBV5-1 and TRBJ2-7; a weak D match, TRBD2 (6 bases). V was pared by 4 bases and J by 5 bases, with 22 bases between. Germline V CDR1 and CDR2: SGHRS, YFSETQ. The CDR3 totals 16 residues. DNA of the CDR3: TGCGCCAGCAGCCTTCCTGCGGAGGGGAGTGTCGACGAGCAGTACTTC. Translation: CASSLPAEGSVDEQYF.

The chain recombines TRBV7-3 with TRBJ1-5; 7 bases map to TRBD1. After removal of 4 bases from V and 4 bases from J, the junction contained 1 base not matched to a gene. The CDR3 loop spans 13 amino acids. Germline loops: CDR1 SGHTA, CDR2 FQGTGA. This CDR3 reads CASSSRGNQPQHF. The CDR3, as DNA: TGTGCCAGCAGCTCCAGGGGGAATCAGCCCCAGCATTTT.

This clonotype has a handful of counts. The chain employs TRBV5-6 and TRBJ2-1; TRBD2 aligns across 14 bases. Germline CDR1 and CDR2: SGHDT and YYEEEE. This CDR3 contains 17 residues. Unmatched junction bases numbered 12, after V lost 3 bases and J lost 10 bases. DNA for the CDR3: TGTGCCAGCAGCTGGCAAGAGGGACTAGCGGGGGCCCGGGAGCAGTTCTTC. This codes for CASSWQEGLAGAREQFF.

This clonotype was counted a few times. The V and J genes are TRBV7-8 and TRBJ2-5, with no clear D. The length of the CDR3 is 12 residues. In germline, CDR1 is SGHVS, CDR2 FQNEAQ. V lost 3 bases to trimming and J lost 5 bases, with 7 bases between them. The CDR3 DNA follows: TGTGCCAGCAGCTTGGGCTCGGAGACCCAGTACTTC. This translates into CASSLGSETQYF.